This T cell receptor beta chain was observed in a study of blood T cell repertoires in COVID-19. Study summary: Sites in the United States, Italy and Spain provided acute and convalescent COVID-19 samples.

Donors were grouped by their self-reported clinical history. Original processing methods: Nucleated cell number was recorded as an estimate derived from reference gene primer amplification. TCRdb's table, derived via immunoSEQ multiplex PCR, lists solely in-frame clones and lacks some. V and J calls and clone size are given by that table; D and trimming were obtained from the DNA. The data contain 250,000 to 350,000 clones, nearly 90% of them singletons. V shed 5 bases and J shed 6 bases, with 11 bases lying between them. CDR1 MRHNA and CDR2 SNTAGT come from the germline V gene. This CDR3 is 13 amino acids long.

The chain recombines TRBV6-4 with TRBJ1-5; no definite D call. The sequenced material came from PBMCs or T cells enriched from blood (not recorded which). The TCR sequence derives from a woman in her twenties or thirties who had recovered from COVID-19. The CDR3 coding sequence is TGTGCCAGCAGTCTAGATGGTGGTCAGCCCCAGCATTTT. Protein sequence: CASSLDGGQPQHF.